What follows is one TCR beta chain and its context. Trimming at V came to 3 bases and at J to 8 bases, leaving 3 bases not matched to a gene. The CDR3 consists of 14 residues. The V gene's germline CDR1 is SGDLS and CDR2 YYNGEE. These data belong to a study of blood T cells in healthy people across ages. A J-beta primer mix and a sample-barcoded 5' primer were used in a second PCR of about 7 to 12 cycles. One entry per CDR3 protein, called by TCRdb with MiXCR from the 5' RACE reads. Here the sample spans more than 900,000 distinct CDR3 sequences, just under 30% being singletons. These data also formed part of another study, on T cells of mothers and their children.

The chain carries TRBV9 and TRBJ2-1, with 12 bases lining up with TRBD2. This sequence was found in a woman aged 40 to 50 in good health. Sequenced input: blood. This chain's CDR3 is CASSGSSGGDEQFF. CDR3 in DNA: TGTGCCAGCAGCGGCTCTAGCGGGGGGGATGAGCAGTTCTTC.